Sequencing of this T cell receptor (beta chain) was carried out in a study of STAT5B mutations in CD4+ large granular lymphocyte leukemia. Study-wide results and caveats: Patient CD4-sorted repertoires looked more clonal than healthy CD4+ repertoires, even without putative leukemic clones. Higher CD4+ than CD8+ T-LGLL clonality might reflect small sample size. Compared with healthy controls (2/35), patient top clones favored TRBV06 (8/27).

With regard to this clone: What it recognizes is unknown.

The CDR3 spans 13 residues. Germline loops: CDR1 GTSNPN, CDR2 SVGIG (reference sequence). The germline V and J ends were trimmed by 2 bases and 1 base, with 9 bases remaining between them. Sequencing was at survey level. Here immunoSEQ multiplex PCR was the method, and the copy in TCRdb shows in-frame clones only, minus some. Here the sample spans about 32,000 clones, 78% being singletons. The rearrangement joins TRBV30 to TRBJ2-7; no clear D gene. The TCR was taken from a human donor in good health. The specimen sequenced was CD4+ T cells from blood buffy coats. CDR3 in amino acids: CAWSRGLSYEQYF. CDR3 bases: TGTGCCTGGAGTCGAGGCCTTTCCTACGAGCAGTACTTC.